A selection of T cell receptor beta chains follows, all from one sample in a study of cytomegalovirus exposure and HLA in healthy donors. This table comes from immunoSEQ multiplex PCR, and its TCRdb copy is limited to in-frame clones, with some not included. This sample has around 130,000 clones, with roughly 70% found just once. Sequenced: PBMCs. All receptors come from a man aged 35 to 55 in good health and CMV-seropositive. Both conserved end residues are part of each CDR3. Each record gives: V gene, D gene, J gene, clone size, CDR3 DNA, CDR3 protein. The D gene is left open where the match is weak. A row's size may be missing; if present it is once, few, many or a size class.

TRBV11-2,TRBD2,TRBJ2-5,.,TGTGCCAGCGAGGCTAGCGGTCCGGGGACCCAGTACTTC,CASEASGPGTQYF
TRBV5-4,TRBD1,TRBJ1-2,.,TGTGCCAGCAGCTTGGACCGCGGACAGGCAGCCTGGGAAGGCTACACCTTC,CASSLDRGQAAWEGYTF
TRBV9,TRBD1,TRBJ1-1,.,TGTGCCAGCAGCGTAGGGCCCAGGGGGGTGAACACTGAAGCTTTCTTT,CASSVGPRGVNTEAFF
TRBV7-9,.,TRBJ1-1,.,TGTGCCAGCAACTTATCTAGGGGGACTGAAGCTTTCTTT,CASNLSRGTEAFF
TRBV29-1,.,TRBJ2-4,.,TGCAGCGCTTGGGACACCCGGGGGGTAGCCAAAAACATTCAGTACTTC,CSAWDTRGVAKNIQYF
TRBV10-1,TRBD1,TRBJ1-1,.,TGCGCCAGCAGTGAGGGGACAGGTAGGAGAAGCACTGAAGCTTTCTTT,CASSEGTGRRSTEAFF
TRBV19,TRBD2,TRBJ2-1,.,TGTGCCAGTAGTATCTACCTAGCGGGAGGGTTGTGGGGCAATGAGCAGTTCTTC,CASSIYLAGGLWGNEQFF
TRBV15,TRBD1,TRBJ1-4,.,TGTGCCACCAGGTGGCAGGGGGGAAATAAGGAAAAACTGTTTTTT,CATRWQGGNKEKLFF
TRBV4-1,.,TRBJ1-1,.,TGCGCCAGCAGCCAAGTAGGCCCCGGGAGTGAAGCTTTCTTT,CASSQVGPGSEAFF
TRBV2,.,TRBJ2-5,few,TGTGCCAGCTCTCTTCTACTCCCGATTGAGACCCAGTACTTC,CASSLLLPIETQYF
TRBV15,TRBD1,TRBJ1-1,.,TGTGCCACCAGCAGAACTGGTCAGGGGGCGCGTACTGAAGCTTTCTTT,CATSRTGQGARTEAFF
TRBV15,.,TRBJ1-4,once,TGTGCCACCAGCGTAGAAGGGGCAACTAATGAAAAACTGTTTTTT,CATSVEGATNEKLFF
TRBV6-5,TRBD1,TRBJ2-7,.,TGTGCCAGCAGTTCGGATATCAGGGGGCTTACCTACGAGCAGTACTTC,CASSSDIRGLTYEQYF
TRBV19,TRBD2,TRBJ2-2,.,TGTGCCAGTAGTAGGGGACTAGCGGGTGTCACCGGGGAGCTGTTTTTT,CASSRGLAGVTGELFF
TRBV7-6,TRBD1,TRBJ2-7,.,TGTGCCAGCAGCTTAGGCCCCGGACAGGGTCGCGCATACGAGCAGTACTTC,CASSLGPGQGRAYEQYF
TRBV18,TRBD2,TRBJ2-7,.,TGTGCCAGCTCAGCGCTACTAGCGGGGGGCTACGAGCAGTACTTC,CASSALLAGGYEQYF
TRBV5-1,TRBD2,TRBJ2-7,.,TGCGCCAGCAGGAGACTAGCGGGCGATTACGAGCAGTACTTC,CASRRLAGDYEQYF
TRBV5-4,.,TRBJ2-1,few,TGTGCCAGCAGCGGGGGAGACAGGTTTTACAATGAGCAGTTCTTC,CASSGGDRFYNEQFF
TRBV5-6,.,TRBJ2-7,.,TGTGCCAGCAGCTTGGGTGGTCTACAGTACTACGAGCAGTACTTC,CASSLGGLQYYEQYF
TRBV5-1,.,TRBJ1-4,.,TGCGCCAGCAGCTTGAATGTAGCAACTAATGAAAAACTGTTTTTT,CASSLNVATNEKLFF
TRBV10-3,TRBD1,TRBJ1-5,.,TGTGCCATCAGTGGCGGACAGGGCGATCAGCCCCAGCATTTT,CAISGGQGDQPQHF
TRBV28,.,TRBJ2-7,.,TGTGCCAGCAGACCGGCGGGTGTGAGCTCCTACGAGCAGTACTTC,CASRPAGVSSYEQYF
TRBV6-5,TRBD1,TRBJ2-7,.,TGTGCCAGCAGTTACTCGAGGGACAGGGTCCACGAGCAGTACTTC,CASSYSRDRVHEQYF
TRBV5-6,TRBD1,TRBJ1-6,once,TGTGCCAGCAGCTTGGTGGACAGGGATTCACCCCTCCACTTT,CASSLVDRDSPLHF
TRBV29-1,.,TRBJ2-5,few,TGCAGCGTGCGGCAGGGGTTTATGGAGACCCAGTACTTC,CSVRQGFMETQYF
TRBV7-2,.,TRBJ1-5,.,TGTGCCAGCAGCTTAGTCCTGAATCAGCCCCAGCATTTT,CASSLVLNQPQHF
TRBV5-1,.,TRBJ2-7,.,TGCGCCAGCAGTTCACCTAGCGAAGTCTACGAGCAGTACTTC,CASSSPSEVYEQYF
TRBV9,.,TRBJ2-6,.,TGTGCCAGCAGCCACGCAAGGACAACGACTGGGGCCAACGTCCTGACTTTC,CASSHARTTTGANVLTF
TRBV10-3,.,TRBJ2-2,.,TGTGCCCCCTCTGCGGGGACCCCCCGAAACACCGGGGAGCTGTTTTTT,CAPSAGTPRNTGELFF
TRBV9,.,TRBJ2-1,.,TGTGCCAGCAGCGTAGGAGACAATGAGCAGTTCTTC,CASSVGDNEQFF
TRBV5-1,TRBD1,TRBJ2-7,.,TGTGCCAGCAGCAAACTGGGACAGGGAGCCCACGAGCAGTACTTC,CASSKLGQGAHEQYF
TRBV19,.,TRBJ2-4,.,TGTGCCAGTAGTATTGGTGGGGGCTTAGCCAAAAACATTCAGTACTTC,CASSIGGGLAKNIQYF
TRBV5-1,.,TRBJ2-6,.,TGCGCCAGCAGCCCCGAGGGATTCGGGGCCAACGTCCTGACTTTC,CASSPEGFGANVLTF
TRBV28,.,TRBJ1-1,.,TGTGCCAGCAGCCCCGGAGGTCGCACTGAAGCTTTCTTT,CASSPGGRTEAFF
TRBV6-1,TRBD1,TRBJ1-2,.,TGTGCCAGCGCGGGGGACAGGGGAATACATGGCTACACCTTC,CASAGDRGIHGYTF
TRBV11-2,TRBD2,TRBJ2-5,.,TGTGCCAGCAGCTTAGAACTAGCGGCCCAGTACTTC,CASSLELAAQYF
TRBV27,.,TRBJ2-7,.,TGTGCCAGCAGTTTATCTGTGGGCTCCTACGAGCAGTACTTC,CASSLSVGSYEQYF
TRBV19,.,TRBJ1-5,.,TGTGCCAGTAGTATACAGGGGAGAGGCAATCAGCCCCAGCATTTT,CASSIQGRGNQPQHF
TRBV28,TRBD2,TRBJ2-1,many,TGTGCCAGCAGAGCGGGAGAGTGGAATGAGCAGTTCTTC,CASRAGEWNEQFF
TRBV11-2,.,TRBJ2-3,few,TGTGCCAGCAGCTTAGGGGCGGGATACACAGATACGCAGTATTTT,CASSLGAGYTDTQYF
TRBV15,TRBD1,TRBJ1-4,once,TGTGCCACCAGCAGGGGGGGACAGGGGCAGGAAAAACTGTTTTTT,CATSRGGQGQEKLFF
TRBV2,.,TRBJ1-1,.,TGTGCCAGCAGGGCTCGGGGGTTGATGAACACTGAAGCTTTCTTT,CASRARGLMNTEAFF
TRBV2,.,TRBJ1-6,.,TGTGCCAGCAGTGAAGTAAGCGGGGGCGCGAGTTCACCCCTCCACTTT,CASSEVSGGASSPLHF
TRBV7-2,TRBD2,TRBJ2-1,.,TGTGCCAGCAGCTTTGGTTCTGGCGGGGGGGACAATGAGCAGTTCTTC,CASSFGSGGGDNEQFF
TRBV6-5,.,TRBJ1-4,.,TGTGCCAGCAGTTACTCGATAAAGACAGAGGATGAAAAACTGTTTTTT,CASSYSIKTEDEKLFF
TRBV28,.,TRBJ1-2,.,TGTGCCAGCAGTTTAAGTCCCGGACAGCTGGGTGGCTACACCTTC,CASSLSPGQLGGYTF
TRBV23-1,.,TRBJ1-1,once,TGCGCCAGCAGTCAATCGAGGGTCGATATGAACACTGAAGCTTTCTTT,CASSQSRVDMNTEAFF
TRBV29-1,TRBD1,TRBJ2-7,.,TGCAGCGCCAGGACAGGGGCATACGACGAGCAGTACTTC,CSARTGAYDEQYF
TRBV6-5,.,TRBJ2-1,few,TGTGCCAGCAGTTACTCGGGGGGTGAGCAGTTCTTC,CASSYSGGEQFF